The clone carrying this T cell receptor (beta chain) was observed at least ten times. Sequencing libraries for TCR beta were prepared with iRepertoire HTBI primers and Arm-PCR of CDR3 regions. TCRdb re-called the multiplex PCR reads with MiXCR, one entry per CDR3 protein. The data show fewer than 450,000 distinct CDR3 sequences, around 22% seen once. The source of the sample is a study of regulatory T cells in long-lasting Graves disease. Study-wide background: Persistent cases took antithyroid drugs over 5 years and stayed TSH receptor antibody positive.

Specified time point: persistent/refractory GD, antithyroid drugs over 5 years with positive TRAb. The TCR library was made from RNA that had been extracted from PBMCs in TRIzol. The TCR was taken from a female donor with Graves disease. Sequencing was performed on peripheral blood mononuclear cells (PBMCs), taken when the disease was refractory, from a patient treated with antithyroid drugs.

The CDR3 here is CSARDPAVMNTEAFF. The CDR3 DNA sequence: TGCAGTGCTAGAGACCCGGCGGTCATGAACACTGAAGCTTTCTTT. The chain uses TRBV20-1 and TRBJ1-1; D unclear. CDR3 length equals 15 residues. V was shortened by 0 bases and J by 0 bases, with 11 bases between the two germline ends. Germline loops: CDR1 DFQATT, CDR2 SNEGSKA (reference sequence).